Below, 14 T cell receptor beta chains from the same sample are listed, as sequenced in a study of CD8 T cells in ankylosing spondylitis. Each CDR3 protein is one row after TCRdb ran MiXCR on the 5' RACE reads. The table records more than 110,000 distinct CDR3 sequences, roughly 8.8% of them present only once. Material: synovial fluid, either unsorted or a sorted T cell fraction (not recorded which). These receptors came from a male donor with ankylosing spondylitis.

This clonotype was detected a few times. V and J are TRBV20-1 and TRBJ2-7; the match to TRBD2 covers 7 bases. CDR3 size: 13 residues. V dropped 4 bases and J dropped 3; count of bases not matched to a gene: 6. Germline CDR1 is DFQATT and CDR2 is SNEGSKA (reference sequence). Here the CDR3 DNA reads TGCAGTGCTACCCGGGACTACGGCTACGAGCAGTACTTC. Translated: CSATRDYGYEQYF.

This clonotype was counted only a few times. This chain joins TRBV28 and TRBJ1-5; D gene unclear. Per germline, CDR1 MDHEN and CDR2 SYDVKM. The CDR3 is 14 amino acids. The V end lost 1 base, the J end lost 7 bases, and 11 bases lay between the germline ends. CDR3 amino acids: CASSLSSIEQPQHF. CDR3 sequence (DNA): TGTGCCAGCAGTTTATCTTCCATTGAGCAGCCCCAGCATTTT.

In its sample, this clonotype was seen many times. The gene calls are TRBV18 and TRBJ2-1; tentatively, D is TRBD2 (5 bases). The V end was cut by 4 bases, the J end by 6 bases, with 16 bases between. Germline V gives CDR1 KGHSH, CDR2 LQKENI. CDR3 length: 15 amino acids. CDR3 in DNA: TGTGCCAGCTCACTCACCGGACTGATGGGCAATGAGCAGTTCTTC. Translated: CASSLTGLMGNEQFF.

The sample holds many counts of this clonotype. The CDR3 DNA sequence: TGTGCCAGCAGTTTTGACCGAATCCAAGAGACCCAGTACTTC. Residues: CASSFDRIQETQYF. The chain uses TRBV6-5 and TRBJ2-5; D remains unclear. The length of the CDR3 is 14 residues. In germline, CDR1 is MNHEY, CDR2 SVGAGI. Deletions cut 4 bases from V and 1 base from J, with 10 bases between.

J is TRBJ1-2 and V is TRBV28; D is uncertain. Germline V gene sequence: CDR1 MDHEN, CDR2 SYDVKM. The CDR3 runs to 16 residues. The V and J ends lost 2 bases and 2 bases respectively, with 15 bases between them. CDR3 sequence: CASSLVSPDGNYGYTF. CDR3 bases: TGTGCCAGCAGTTTAGTCTCCCCGGACGGGAACTATGGCTACACCTTC.

This clonotype was counted between two and nine times. This sequence joins TRBV6-1 and TRBJ2-7; 10 nucleotides line up with TRBD2. Germline values: CDR1 MNHNS, CDR2 SASEGT. With 6 bases clipped from V and 4 bases from J, the junction kept 6 bases outside the gene matches. The length of the CDR3 is 14 residues. CDR3 nucleotides: TGTGCCAGCAGCAGCTCTAGCGGGAGTTACGAGCAGTACTTC. It is translated as CASSSSSGSYEQYF.

The chain joins TRBV20-1 to TRBJ1-1; TRBD1 matches at 9 bases. The CDR3 has 13 amino acids. Germline CDR1 DFQATT, CDR2 SNEGSKA (reference sequence). Unmatched junction bases numbered 8, after V lost 7 bases and J lost 5 bases. The CDR3 here is CSVSQGAFTEAFF. CDR3 bases: TGCAGTGTCTCACAGGGGGCTTTTACTGAAGCTTTCTTT.

This clonotype was seen a few times. V gene TRBV9 combines with J gene TRBJ2-1; TRBD2 is a possible D gene (6 bases). Germline V CDR1 and CDR2: SGDLS, YYNGEE. V was cut by 2 bases and J by 5 bases, with 17 bases left in between. This CDR3 is built from 16 residues. The CDR3 DNA is TGTGCCAGCAGCGTCTCCCACGGGACTTATGACAATGAGCAGTTCTTC. Translating gives CASSVSHGTYDNEQFF.

This clonotype was found many times. The genes are TRBV5-1 and TRBJ1-1; unclear D gene. The CDR3 length is 17 residues. Trimming left V 4 bases short and J 0 bases short, with 19 bases between. From germline, CDR1 is SGHRS and CDR2 YFSETQ. CDR3 nucleotides: TGCGCCAGCAGCGAAGGCAGGTTTAATTCCATGAACACTGAAGCTTTCTTT. Its protein is CASSEGRFNSMNTEAFF.

V is TRBV7-2 and J is TRBJ2-7; 15 bases align to TRBD2. Germline CDR1 reads SGHTA; CDR2 reads FQGNSA. This CDR3 spans 15 amino acids. J lost 7 bases, V lost 4 bases, and 5 bases had no gene match. DNA for the CDR3: TGTGCCAGCAGCTGGACTAGCGGGAGGGCCCGGGAGCAGTACTTC. This gives the protein CASSWTSGRAREQYF.

The table lists this clonotype with many counts. This chain uses TRBV7-2 with TRBJ2-6; D call uncertain. The CDR3 loop spans 16 amino acids. V lost 0 bases and J lost 0, with 6 bases in between. Germline loops: CDR1 SGHTA, CDR2 FQGNSA. In DNA, the CDR3 is TGTGCCAGCAGCTTAGCTTACGCCTCTGGGGCCAACGTCCTGACTTTC. As protein: CASSLAYASGANVLTF. The variable domain in full, completed from reference TRBV7-2 and TRBJ2-6, reads GAGVSQSPSNKVTEKGKDVELRCDPISGHTALYWYRQSLGQGLEFLIYFQGNSAPDKSGLPSDRFSAERTGGSVSTLTIQRTQQEDSAVYLCASSLAYASGANVLTFGAGSRLTVL.

This clonotype was picked up a small number of times. This chain connects TRBV6-6 to TRBJ1-2; D remains unclear. The CDR3 covers 12 residues. V lost 6 bases and J lost 8, with 13 bases in between. CDR1 MNHNY and CDR2 SVGAGI come from the germline V gene (reference sequence). Here the CDR3 DNA reads TGTGCCAGCAGCCCCCGGGCGGGGGGCTACACCTTC. Its translation: CASSPRAGGYTF.

This clonotype was observed a handful of times. The V and J genes are TRBV4-1 and TRBJ1-1, with a tentative D call TRBD1 (5 bases). The germline CDR1 and CDR2 sequences are MGHRA and YSYEKL. Trimming removed 3 bases at V and 3 bases at J, with 14 bases between. The CDR3 length is 15 residues. CDR3 in DNA: TGCGCCAGCAGCCATACTCCCGACAGCTACACTGAAGCTTTCTTT. Protein product: CASSHTPDSYTEAFF.

V usage is TRBV20-1 and J usage is TRBJ2-3, with D possibly TRBD1 on 6 matching bases. This CDR3 spans 18 amino acids. The germline CDR1 and CDR2 sequences are DFQATT and SNEGSKA (reference sequence). Trimming stripped 4 bases from V and 0 bases from J, with 23 bases between. CDR3 coding DNA: TGCAGTGCTACGATGGTGGACAGAGGGCCCGCTAGCACAGATACGCAGTATTTT. It specifies CSATMVDRGPASTDTQYF.